This section outlines one T cell receptor (beta chain) sequence together with its context. The length of the CDR3 is 15 residues. The germline CDR1 and CDR2 sequences are MGHDK and SYGVNS. V was trimmed by 8 bases and J by 0 bases, leaving 14 bases between them. Original data processing: Reference gene primer amplification in the assay estimated nucleated cell counts. The protocol was immunoSEQ multiplex PCR, while the TCRdb copy is restricted to in-frame clones and leaves out a portion. That table furnishes V, J and clone size, whereas the DNA furnished D and trimming. The data show roughly 100,000 clones, 84% seen once. This specimen belongs to a study of blood T cell repertoires in COVID-19. Study at large: The United States, Italy and Spain were the sources of the acute and convalescent COVID-19 samples. PBMCs, B-cell-depleted T cells, or T cells were the source of the cDNA or gDNA that made up the material.

The J gene is TRBJ1-5, the V gene TRBV25-1; a possible D gene is TRBD1 (5 bases). This clonotype was sampled from a man aged 55 to 69 with acute or convalescent COVID-19. The sequencing sample was made of peripheral blood. The CDR3 loop is CASSPDTFSNQPQHF. CDR3 bases: TGTGCCAGCTCTCCGGACACTTTTAGCAATCAGCCCCAGCATTTT.